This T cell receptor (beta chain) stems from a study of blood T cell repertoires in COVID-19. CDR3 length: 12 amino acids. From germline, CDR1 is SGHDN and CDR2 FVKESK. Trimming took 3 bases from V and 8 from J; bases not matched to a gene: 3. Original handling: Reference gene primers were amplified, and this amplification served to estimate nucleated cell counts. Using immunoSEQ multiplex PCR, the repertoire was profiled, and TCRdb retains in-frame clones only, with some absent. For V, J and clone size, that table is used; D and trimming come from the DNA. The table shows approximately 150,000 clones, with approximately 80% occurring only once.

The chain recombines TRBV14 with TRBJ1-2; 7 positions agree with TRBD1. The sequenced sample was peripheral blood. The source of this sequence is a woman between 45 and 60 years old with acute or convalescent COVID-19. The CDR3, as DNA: TGTGCCAGCAGCCAGACAGGGCCCGGCTACACCTTC. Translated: CASSQTGPGYTF.